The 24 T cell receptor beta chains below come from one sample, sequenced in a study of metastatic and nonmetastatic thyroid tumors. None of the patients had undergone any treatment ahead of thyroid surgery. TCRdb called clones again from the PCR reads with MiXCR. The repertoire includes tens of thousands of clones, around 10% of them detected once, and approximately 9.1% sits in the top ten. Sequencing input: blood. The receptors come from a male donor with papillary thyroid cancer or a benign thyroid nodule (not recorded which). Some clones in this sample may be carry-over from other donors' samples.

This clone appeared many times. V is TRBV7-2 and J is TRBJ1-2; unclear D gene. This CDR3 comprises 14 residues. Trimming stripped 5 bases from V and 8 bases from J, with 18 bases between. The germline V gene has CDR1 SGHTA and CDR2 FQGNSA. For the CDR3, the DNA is TGTGCCAGCAGCCCCCAGGTGGGAGGTGAGGGCTACACCTTC. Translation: CASSPQVGGEGYTF.

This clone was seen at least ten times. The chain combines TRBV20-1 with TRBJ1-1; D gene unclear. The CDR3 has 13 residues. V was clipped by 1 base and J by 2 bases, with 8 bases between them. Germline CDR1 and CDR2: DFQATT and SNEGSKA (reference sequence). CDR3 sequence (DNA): TGCAGTGCTAGAGGGACGGGCAACACTGAAGCTTTCTTT. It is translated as CSARGTGNTEAFF.

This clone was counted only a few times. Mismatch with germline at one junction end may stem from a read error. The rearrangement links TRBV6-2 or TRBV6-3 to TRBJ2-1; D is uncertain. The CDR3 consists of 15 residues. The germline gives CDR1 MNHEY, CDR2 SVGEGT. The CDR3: CASSFAVISHNEQFF. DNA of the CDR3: TGTGCCAGCAGTTTTGCGGTAATCTCCCACAATGAGCAGTTCTTC.

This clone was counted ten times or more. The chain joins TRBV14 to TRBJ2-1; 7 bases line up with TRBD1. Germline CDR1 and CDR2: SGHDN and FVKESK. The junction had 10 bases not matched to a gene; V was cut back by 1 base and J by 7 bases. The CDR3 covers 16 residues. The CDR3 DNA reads TGTGCCAGCAGCCAAGTCAAGGGGGCGCCCCTGAATGAGCAGTTCTTC. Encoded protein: CASSQVKGAPLNEQFF.

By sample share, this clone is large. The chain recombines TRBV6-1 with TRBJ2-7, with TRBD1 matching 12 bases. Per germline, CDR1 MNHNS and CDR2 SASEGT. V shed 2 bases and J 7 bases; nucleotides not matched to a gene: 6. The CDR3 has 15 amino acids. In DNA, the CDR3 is TGTGCCAGCAGTGAAACGGGGACAGGGGGCGATGAGCAGTACTTC. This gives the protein CASSETGTGGDEQYF.

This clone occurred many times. The CDR3 nucleotides read TGCGCCAGCAGCCGTCTTCCCGGGACTAGCGGGAGCGCAGATACGCAGTATTTT. Its protein product is CASSRLPGTSGSADTQYF. The rearrangement joins TRBV4-1 to TRBJ2-3, with 14 bases matching TRBD2. V shed 4 bases and J 4 bases; nucleotides not matched to a gene: 10. Looked up from germline, CDR1 is MGHRA and CDR2 is YSYEKL. The CDR3 totals 18 residues.

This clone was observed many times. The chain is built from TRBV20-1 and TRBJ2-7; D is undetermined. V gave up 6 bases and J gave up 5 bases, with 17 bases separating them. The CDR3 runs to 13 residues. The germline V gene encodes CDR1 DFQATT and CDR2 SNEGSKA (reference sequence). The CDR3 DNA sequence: TGCAGTGCCCGAGAGGTGGCACTCCACGAGCAGTACTTC. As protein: CSAREVALHEQYF.

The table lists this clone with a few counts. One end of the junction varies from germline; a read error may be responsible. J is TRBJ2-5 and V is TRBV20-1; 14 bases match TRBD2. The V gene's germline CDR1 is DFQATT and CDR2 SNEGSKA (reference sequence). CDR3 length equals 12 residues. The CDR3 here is CTGLAGGGTQCF. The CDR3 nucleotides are TGCACTGGACTAGCGGGAGGTGGGACCCAGTGCTTC.

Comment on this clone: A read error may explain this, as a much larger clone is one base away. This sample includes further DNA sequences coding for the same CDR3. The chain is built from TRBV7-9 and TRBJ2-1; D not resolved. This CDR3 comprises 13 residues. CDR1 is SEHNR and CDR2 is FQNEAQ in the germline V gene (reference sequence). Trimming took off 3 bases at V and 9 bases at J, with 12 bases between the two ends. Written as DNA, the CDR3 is TGTGCCAGCAGCTTGTGGGGTCGTGGTGAGCAGTTCTTC. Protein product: CASSLWGRGEQFF.

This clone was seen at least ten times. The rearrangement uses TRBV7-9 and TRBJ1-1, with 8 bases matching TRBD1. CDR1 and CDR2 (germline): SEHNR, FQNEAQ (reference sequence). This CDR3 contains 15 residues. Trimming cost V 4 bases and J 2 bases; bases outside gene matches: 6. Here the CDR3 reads CASSSTTGVNTEAFF. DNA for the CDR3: TGTGCCAGCAGCTCCACGACAGGGGTAAACACTGAAGCTTTCTTT.

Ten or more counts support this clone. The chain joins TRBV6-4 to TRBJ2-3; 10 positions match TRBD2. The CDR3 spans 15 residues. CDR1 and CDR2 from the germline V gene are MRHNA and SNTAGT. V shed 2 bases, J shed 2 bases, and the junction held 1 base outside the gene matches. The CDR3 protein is CASSDGTSDTDTQYF. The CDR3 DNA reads TGTGCCAGCAGTGACGGGACTAGCGACACAGATACGCAGTATTTT.

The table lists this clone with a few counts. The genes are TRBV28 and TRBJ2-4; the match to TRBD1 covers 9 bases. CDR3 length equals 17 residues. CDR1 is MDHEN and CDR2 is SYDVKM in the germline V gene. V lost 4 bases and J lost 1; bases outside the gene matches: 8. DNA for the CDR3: TGTGCCAGCAGTTGCCAACAGGGGGCCTGGGCCAAAAACATTCAGTACTTC. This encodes CASSCQQGAWAKNIQYF.

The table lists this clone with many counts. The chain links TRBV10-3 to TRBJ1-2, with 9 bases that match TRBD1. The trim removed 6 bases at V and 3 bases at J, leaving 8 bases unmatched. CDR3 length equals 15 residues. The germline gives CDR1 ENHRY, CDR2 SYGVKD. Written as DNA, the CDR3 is TGTGCCATCAGACCCACGAGACAGGGGGACTATGGCTACACCTTC. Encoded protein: CAIRPTRQGDYGYTF.

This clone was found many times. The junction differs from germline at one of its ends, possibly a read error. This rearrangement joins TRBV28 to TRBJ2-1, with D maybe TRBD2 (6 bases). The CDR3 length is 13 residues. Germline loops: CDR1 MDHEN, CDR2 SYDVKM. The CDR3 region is CASWGDSHNEQFF. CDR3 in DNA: TGTGCCAGCTGGGGGGACTCCCACAATGAGCAGTTCTTC.

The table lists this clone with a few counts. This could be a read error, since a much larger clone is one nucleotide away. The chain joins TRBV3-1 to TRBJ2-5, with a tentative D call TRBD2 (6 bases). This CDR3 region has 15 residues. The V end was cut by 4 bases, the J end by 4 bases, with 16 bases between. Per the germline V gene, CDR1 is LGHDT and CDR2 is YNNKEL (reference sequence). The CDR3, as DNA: TGTGCCAGCAGCCGAGATGGGGGGAAGAGAGAGACCCAGTACTTC. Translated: CASSRDGGKRETQYF.

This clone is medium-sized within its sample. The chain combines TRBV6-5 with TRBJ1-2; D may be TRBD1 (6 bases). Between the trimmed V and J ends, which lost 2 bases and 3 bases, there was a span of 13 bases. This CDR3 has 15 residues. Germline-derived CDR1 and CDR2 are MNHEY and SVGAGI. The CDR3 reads CASSYGGGQDYGYTF. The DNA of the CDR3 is TGTGCCAGCAGTTACGGGGGGGGCCAGGACTATGGCTACACCTTC.

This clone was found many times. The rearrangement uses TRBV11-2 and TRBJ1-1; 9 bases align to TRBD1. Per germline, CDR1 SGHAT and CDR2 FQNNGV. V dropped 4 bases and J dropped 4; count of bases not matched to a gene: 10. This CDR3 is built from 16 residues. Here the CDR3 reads CASSSTLKTGGTEAFF. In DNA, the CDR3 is TGTGCCAGCAGCTCCACCCTGAAGACAGGGGGCACTGAAGCTTTCTTT.

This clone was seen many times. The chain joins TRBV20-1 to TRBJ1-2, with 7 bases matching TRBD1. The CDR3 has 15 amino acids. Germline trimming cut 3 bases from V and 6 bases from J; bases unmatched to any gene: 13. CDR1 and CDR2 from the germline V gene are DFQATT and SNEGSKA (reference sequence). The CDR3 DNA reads TGCAGTGCTAGTACCCCGGGACAGCCTAGTGATGGCTACACCTTC. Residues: CSASTPGQPSDGYTF.

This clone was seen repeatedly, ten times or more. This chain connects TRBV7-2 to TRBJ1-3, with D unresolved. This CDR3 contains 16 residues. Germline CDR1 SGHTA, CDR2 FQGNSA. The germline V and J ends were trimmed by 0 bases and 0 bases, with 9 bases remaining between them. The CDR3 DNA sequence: TGTGCCAGCAGCTTAGCGCCACGGCTCTCTGGAAACACCATATATTTT. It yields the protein CASSLAPRLSGNTIYF.

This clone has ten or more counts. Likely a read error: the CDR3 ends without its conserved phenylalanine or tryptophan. CDR3 amino acids: CASSDGQGSYEQYL. The CDR3 DNA reads TGCGCCAGCAGTGATGGACAGGGATCCTACGAGCAGTACCTC. The chain couples TRBV10-2 to TRBJ2-7; 8 bases are a match to TRBD1. V gave up 3 bases and J gave up 1 base; unmatched junction bases: 2. CDR1 is WSHSY, CDR2 SAAADI, per germline. The CDR3 contains 14 residues.

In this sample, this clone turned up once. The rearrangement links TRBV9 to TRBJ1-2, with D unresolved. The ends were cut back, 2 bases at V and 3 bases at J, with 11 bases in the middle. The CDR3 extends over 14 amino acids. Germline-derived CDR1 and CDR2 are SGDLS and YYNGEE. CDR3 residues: CASSVRTADYGYTF. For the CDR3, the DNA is TGTGCCAGCAGCGTGAGGACGGCGGACTATGGCTACACCTTC. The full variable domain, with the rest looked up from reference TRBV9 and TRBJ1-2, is DSGVTQTPKHLITATGQRVTLRCSPRSGDLSVYWYQQSLDQGLQFLIQYYNGEERAKGNILERFSAQQFPDLHSELNLSSLELGDSALYFCASSVRTADYGYTFGSGTRLTVV.

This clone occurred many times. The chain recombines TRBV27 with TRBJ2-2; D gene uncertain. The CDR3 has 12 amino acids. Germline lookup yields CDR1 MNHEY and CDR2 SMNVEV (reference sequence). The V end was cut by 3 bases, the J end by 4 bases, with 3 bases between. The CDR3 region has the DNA TGTGCCAGCAGTTTCCTCACCGGGGAGCTGTTTTTT. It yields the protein CASSFLTGELFF.

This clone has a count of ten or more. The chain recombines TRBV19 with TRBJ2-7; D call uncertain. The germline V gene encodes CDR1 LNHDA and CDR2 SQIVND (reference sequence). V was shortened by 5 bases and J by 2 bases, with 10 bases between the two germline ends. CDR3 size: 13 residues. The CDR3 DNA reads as TGTGCCAGTAGTGTTGACACTGCCTACGAGCAGTACTTC. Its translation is CASSVDTAYEQYF.

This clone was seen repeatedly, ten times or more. The CDR3 DNA sequence: TGTGCCAGCAGTGAACACGGGGGGAAGACTGGCTACACCTTC. Translating it yields CASSEHGGKTGYTF. This chain uses TRBV25-1 with TRBJ1-2; weak D call: TRBD1 (5 bases). Trimming took off 2 bases at V and 7 bases at J, with 14 bases between the two ends. Germline loops: CDR1 MGHDK, CDR2 SYGVNS. The CDR3 length is 14 residues.